The 27 T cell receptor beta chains presented below share a single source sample, sequenced in a study of T-cell reconstitution after alpha-beta-depleted transplantation in children. Unique molecular identifiers were used to barcode this TCRbeta library. TCRdb re-called the PCR reads through MiXCR, storing one row per CDR3 protein. The sample records about 610,000 distinct CDR3 sequences, roughly 30% being singletons. Sequencing used PBMCs, obtained before TCRalphabeta/CD19-depleted stem cell transplant. These receptor sequences come from a boy under three years old with Wiskott-Aldrich syndrome, due to receive a stem cell transplant.

The DNA of the CDR3 is TGTGCCAGCAGCTTAGGCACGGGAGTGCTCTCCTACAATGAGCAGTTCTTC. This translates into CASSLGTGVLSYNEQFF. The chain links TRBV7-6 to TRBJ2-1; weak D call: TRBD2 (6 bases). CDR1 is SGHVS and CDR2 is FNYEAQ in the germline V gene. The V gene lost 1 base and the J gene lost 0 bases, with 13 bases spanning the gap. The CDR3 sequence is 17 residues long.

This clonotype was seen only a few times. The chain is built from TRBV7-6 and TRBJ1-1; TRBD1 matches at 8 bases. Per germline, CDR1 SGHVS and CDR2 FNYEAQ. The CDR3 is made up of 16 amino acids. Trimming took 0 bases from V and 2 from J; bases not matched to a gene: 5. The CDR3 reads CASSLARTGRNTEAFF. The CDR3 DNA reads as TGTGCCAGCAGCTTAGCCCGGACAGGGCGAAACACTGAAGCTTTCTTT.

The chain links TRBV2 to TRBJ2-7, with a weak D call TRBD2 (5 bases). Trimming removed 3 bases from V and 1 base from J, with 7 bases in between. In germline, CDR1 is SNHLY, CDR2 FYNNEI. The CDR3 is 13 amino acids. The chain's CDR3 is CASSDRESYEQYF. CDR3 coding DNA: TGTGCCAGCAGTGACCGGGAATCCTACGAGCAGTACTTC.

CDR3 protein: CSASPVTSGRYNEQFF. The CDR3 bases are TGCAGTGCTAGCCCAGTAACTAGCGGGAGATACAATGAGCAGTTCTTC. This sequence joins TRBV20-1 and TRBJ2-1; 11 bases align to TRBD2. The germline V gene has CDR1 DFQATT and CDR2 SNEGSKA (reference sequence). Trimming removed 3 bases from V and 4 bases from J; junction bases left unmatched: 8. The CDR3 contains 16 residues.

V and J are TRBV20-1 and TRBJ1-6; TRBD1 agrees at 7 bases. After removal of 5 bases from V and 10 bases from J, the junction contained 8 bases not matched to a gene. Germline V lookup: CDR1 DFQATT, CDR2 SNEGSKA (reference sequence). The CDR3 length is 13 residues. The CDR3 spells CSACDRVGSPLHF. As DNA, the CDR3 is TGCAGTGCTTGTGACAGGGTAGGCTCACCCCTCCACTTT.

This clonotype has more than one count but fewer than ten. The V and J genes are TRBV5-1 and TRBJ2-5; D possibly corresponds to TRBD1 (5 bases). The CDR3 runs 14 residues. The V gene lost 4 bases and the J gene lost 2 bases, with 12 bases spanning the gap. CDR1 is SGHRS, CDR2 YFSETQ, per germline. The CDR3: CASSRRTLQETQYF. The CDR3 DNA sequence: TGCGCCAGCAGCCGTCGGACACTTCAAGAGACCCAGTACTTC.

This chain joins TRBV7-3 and TRBJ2-1, with a possible D match to TRBD2 (5 bases). V was shortened by 0 bases and J by 7 bases, with 10 bases between the two germline ends. The CDR3 extends over 14 amino acids. Germline-derived CDR1 and CDR2 are SGHTA and FQGTGA. The CDR3 is CASSLTVRGNEQFF. The CDR3 DNA reads TGTGCCAGCAGCTTAACGGTCCGGGGTAATGAGCAGTTCTTC.

This clonotype has only a few counts. This chain links TRBV29-1 with TRBJ2-1, with D tentatively TRBD2 (5 bases). Trimming cost V 3 bases and J 13 bases, with 7 bases left between them. The CDR3 loop spans 9 amino acids. Germline lookup yields CDR1 SQVTM and CDR2 ANQGSEA. The DNA of the CDR3 is TGCAGCGTTGATTCTAGCCAGTTCTTC. Its translation is CSVDSSQFF.

The table lists this clonotype with a few counts. The junction and the germline gene differ at one end; a read error may be behind it. The chain links TRBV5-1 to TRBJ2-3, with 10 bases matching TRBD2. The CDR3 spans 15 residues. Germline V gene lookup returns CDR1 SGHRS and CDR2 YFSETQ. CDR3 protein: CASSPPGLATDTQYF. Written as DNA, the CDR3 is TGTGCCAGCAGCCCACCGGGACTAGCGACAGATACGCAGTATTTT.

There are a few counts of this clonotype. CDR3 sequence: CASSPVGAQPQHF. CDR3 DNA sequence: TGTGCCAGCAGCCCAGTGGGGGCCCAGCCCCAGCATTTT. The V and J genes are TRBV7-9 and TRBJ1-5; a weak D match, TRBD1 (6 bases). Germline assignment: CDR1 SEHNR and CDR2 FQNEAQ (reference sequence). CDR3 length: 13 residues. Trimming cost V 5 bases and J 7 bases, with 12 bases left between them.

The table lists this clonotype with a few counts. V and J are TRBV7-2 and TRBJ2-3, with a tentative D call TRBD2 (6 bases). The CDR3 extends over 16 amino acids. Germline V CDR1 and CDR2: SGHTA, FQGNSA. Trimming removed 1 base from V and 0 bases from J, with 11 bases in between. As DNA, the CDR3 is TGTGCCAGCAGCTTAGTTAGCGGCCAAAGCACAGATACGCAGTATTTT. This translates into CASSLVSGQSTDTQYF.

In the case of this clonotype: This may come from a read error, since a much larger clone is one base off. This rearrangement joins TRBV5-1 to TRBJ2-1; 10 bases line up with TRBD2. Germline CDR1 reads SGHRS; CDR2 reads YFSETQ. This CDR3 has 15 residues. V shed 4 bases, J shed 4 bases, and the junction held 5 bases outside the gene matches. The CDR3 protein is CASSGGLAPYNEQFF. DNA of the CDR3: TGCGCCAGCAGCGGGGGACTAGCGCCTTACAATGAGCAGTTCTTC.

The chain joins TRBV28 to TRBJ2-5; TRBD2 is a possible D gene (5 bases). Germline V gene lookup returns CDR1 MDHEN and CDR2 SYDVKM. This CDR3 comprises 15 residues. V lost 3 bases to trimming and J lost 1 base, with 12 bases between them. CDR3 sequence reads: CASSFSGNSQETQYF. The CDR3 nucleotides read TGTGCCAGCAGTTTCTCCGGGAACAGCCAAGAGACCCAGTACTTC.

V and J are TRBV27 and TRBJ2-5; the D is unclear. The germline V gene encodes CDR1 MNHEY and CDR2 SMNVEV (reference sequence). The CDR3 length is 11 residues. V was shortened by 9 bases and J by 7 bases, with 12 bases between the two germline ends. The CDR3 sequence: CASSNWVTQYF. CDR3 in DNA: TGTGCCAGTAGTAACTGGGTGACCCAGTACTTC.

The rearrangement joins TRBV19 to TRBJ2-5, with 10 bases that match TRBD2. The CDR3 runs 14 residues. With V trimmed by 6 bases and J by 3 bases, 4 bases remained unmatched. Germline loops: CDR1 LNHDA, CDR2 SQIVND (reference sequence). The CDR3 nucleotides are TGTGCCAGTAGCCGTGGACTAGCGGAAGAGACCCAGTACTTC. This translates into CASSRGLAEETQYF.

This clonotype was seen a handful of times. V and J are TRBV20-1 and TRBJ2-5, with 10 bases aligning to TRBD2. V dropped 0 bases and J dropped 1; count of bases not matched to a gene: 2. CDR1 and CDR2 (germline): DFQATT, SNEGSKA (reference sequence). The CDR3 totals 15 residues. The CDR3 spells CSARDTSGVQETQYF. The CDR3 DNA sequence: TGCAGTGCTAGAGACACTAGCGGGGTCCAAGAGACCCAGTACTTC.

The chain combines TRBV12-3 or TRBV12-4 with TRBJ1-1; tentative D call: TRBD1 (5 bases). The CDR3 loop spans 13 amino acids. V was pared by 6 bases and J by 10 bases, with 18 bases between. CDR3 in amino acids: CASSPRRGSGAFF. DNA for the CDR3: TGTGCCAGCAGCCCTCGGCGGGGCTCAGGAGCTTTCTTT.

Comments on this clonotype: Germline is not matched at one junction end, which may reflect a read error. The CDR3 DNA reads as TGTGCCAGCAGTTTCTTGCGTAGCATAGATACGCAGTATTTT. It codes for CASSFLRSIDTQYF. V and J are TRBV28 and TRBJ2-3; no reliable D call. From germline, CDR1 is MDHEN and CDR2 SYDVKM. The CDR3 extends over 14 amino acids.

There are a few counts of this clonotype. The chain carries TRBV5-1 and TRBJ2-1; 8 bases fit TRBD2. The germline V gene encodes CDR1 SGHRS and CDR2 YFSETQ. CDR3 size: 15 residues. Trimming cost V 5 bases and J 2 bases; bases outside gene matches: 6. CDR3 in DNA: TGCGCCAGCAGTCCCGTAGCGGGGACCTACAATGAGCAGTTCTTC. As protein: CASSPVAGTYNEQFF.

This rearrangement joins TRBV20-1 to TRBJ2-1, with D perhaps matching TRBD1 or TRBD2 (5 bases each). Germline CDR1 DFQATT, CDR2 SNEGSKA (reference sequence). This CDR3 comprises 14 residues. The V gene lost 8 bases and the J gene lost 4 bases, with 18 bases spanning the gap. CDR3 bases: TGCAGTAGCGATAGGGGAGTGAATTACAATGAGCAGTTCTTC. Translation: CSSDRGVNYNEQFF.

The chain employs TRBV7-8 and TRBJ2-3, with 8 nucleotides matching TRBD2. The V gene end was trimmed by 1 base and the J gene end by 5 bases; junction bases not matched to a gene: 8. CDR3 length equals 16 residues. Looked up from germline, CDR1 is SGHVS and CDR2 is FQNEAQ. CDR3 loop: CASSLVNTAGGDTQYF. CDR3 bases: TGTGCCAGCAGCTTAGTTAATACGGCGGGAGGAGATACGCAGTATTTT.

This clonotype was counted only a few times. The chain employs TRBV12-3 or TRBV12-4 and TRBJ2-5; D is ambiguous. V shed 6 bases and J shed 6 bases, with 14 bases lying between them. The CDR3 is made up of 13 amino acids. The chain's CDR3 is CASSDLGLKTQYF. The CDR3 DNA reads as TGTGCCAGCAGCGACCTGGGGTTAAAGACCCAGTACTTC.

A single count supports this clonotype. The genes are TRBV20-1 and TRBJ2-7; D is possibly TRBD1 (5 bases). Germline V gives CDR1 DFQATT, CDR2 SNEGSKA (reference sequence). This CDR3 contains 13 residues. V was clipped by 0 bases and J by 3 bases, with 9 bases between them. CDR3: CSARDSGFYEQYF. The CDR3 DNA reads as TGCAGTGCTAGAGATTCAGGGTTCTACGAGCAGTACTTC.

The chain recombines TRBV6-1 with TRBJ2-1, with D uncertain. Germline V lookup: CDR1 MNHNS, CDR2 SASEGT. This CDR3 spans 13 amino acids. Trimming stripped 2 bases from V and 9 bases from J, with 11 bases between. The chain's CDR3 is CASSEWSWGEQFF. The CDR3 bases are TGTGCCAGCAGTGAATGGTCTTGGGGTGAGCAGTTCTTC.

This chain links TRBV5-1 with TRBJ2-5; 8 nucleotides line up with TRBD2. V lost 4 bases and J lost 1; bases outside the gene matches: 12. The germline CDR1 and CDR2 sequences are SGHRS and YFSETQ. The CDR3 length is 17 residues. CDR3 nucleotides: TGCGCCAGCAGCCCCCCATTATCGGGAGGGCCCCAAGAGACCCAGTACTTC. Residues: CASSPPLSGGPQETQYF.

This chain connects TRBV20-1 to TRBJ2-1; D may match TRBD1 or TRBD2 (5 bases each). The germline V gene encodes CDR1 DFQATT and CDR2 SNEGSKA (reference sequence). V lost 3 bases and J lost 3, with 18 bases in between. The CDR3 sequence is 16 residues long. CDR3 bases: TGCAGTGCTAGGCCCAAGGGGAGTAGGGACTACAATGAGCAGTTCTTC. Translating it yields CSARPKGSRDYNEQFF.

The rearrangement uses TRBV20-1 and TRBJ2-7; no reliable D call. The CDR3 is 11 amino acids. Germline V gives CDR1 DFQATT, CDR2 SNEGSKA (reference sequence). The V end was cut by 2 bases, the J end by 3 bases, with 5 bases between. The CDR3 sequence: CSARSYYEQYF. CDR3 DNA sequence: TGCAGTGCTAGATCCTACTACGAGCAGTACTTC.